A selection of T cell receptor beta chains follows, all from one sample in a study of blood T cell repertoires in COVID-19. Clones were sequenced by immunoSEQ multiplex PCR, and TCRdb holds only the in-frame ones, with some missing. Here the sample spans roughly 200,000 clones, about 87% being singletons. Sequenced input: peripheral blood. The receptors here all came from a woman aged 25 to 39 with acute or convalescent COVID-19. Each CDR3 is given with its conserved first and last residue. D genes are given only for firm matches. Only some rows state a clone size, as once, few, many or a class for expanded clones.

J gene | D gene | clone size | V gene | CDR3 DNA | CDR3 protein
TRBJ1-3 | NA | NA | TRBV5-1 | TGCGCCAGCAGCTTGTTTTCCTCCGGAAACACCATATATTTT | CASSLFSSGNTIYF
TRBJ2-4 | NA | NA | TRBV11-2 | TGTGCCAGCAGCTTAGCCACCAAAAACATTCAGTACTTC | CASSLATKNIQYF
TRBJ2-7 | TRBD2 | NA | TRBV5-4 | TGTGCCAGCACCTTAGCGGGAGGGCCGGGGGAGCAGTACTTC | CASTLAGGPGEQYF
TRBJ2-2 | NA | few | TRBV12-5 | TGTGCTAGTGGTTTGGTACTAGGGACACAATCGTGGGAGCTGTTTTTT | CASGLVLGTQSWELFF
TRBJ1-4 | TRBD1 | once | TRBV2 | TGTGCCAGGGGGACAGCCGCTAATGAAAAACTGTTTTTT | CARGTAANEKLFF
TRBJ1-1 | NA | NA | TRBV28 | TGTGCCAGCAGTGACGGGGAAGCTTTCTTT | CASSDGEAFF
TRBJ1-6 | NA | NA | TRBV28 | TGTGCCAGCAGTTTAGCGTCCTATAATTCACCCCTCCACTTT | CASSLASYNSPLHF
TRBJ2-5 | NA | NA | TRBV2 | TGTGCCAGCAGGTCGGAGCCAGAGACCCAGTACTTC | CASRSEPETQYF
TRBJ2-7 | TRBD1 | NA | TRBV30 | TGTGCCTCGGTGGGACAGGGAAGTCGCTACGAGCAGTACTTC | CASVGQGSRYEQYF
TRBJ2-3 | NA | NA | TRBV6-5 | TGTGCCAGCAGGACAGGTTTAGCGACAGATACGCAGTATTTT | CASRTGLATDTQYF
TRBJ2-3 | TRBD2 | NA | TRBV27 | TGTGCCAGCAGGGGCCGGGGGGGCACAGATACGCAGTATTTT | CASRGRGGTDTQYF
TRBJ1-5 | TRBD1 | NA | TRBV19 | TGTGCCAGTAAGACAGGGTTATATGCTCAGCCCCAGCATTTT | CASKTGLYAQPQHF
TRBJ1-5 | NA | NA | TRBV9 | TGTGCCAGCAGCTCCGGGACAATAAATCAGCCCCAGCATTTT | CASSSGTINQPQHF
TRBJ2-3 | NA | NA | TRBV12-3/TRBV12-4 | TGTGCCAGCAGCCACGGGGAGGTGTATTCGTTTTTT | CASSHGEVYSFF
TRBJ2-2 | NA | NA | TRBV7-2 | TGTGCCAGCAGCTTAGCCGCGAACACCGGGGAGCTGTTTTTT | CASSLAANTGELFF
TRBJ1-2 | NA | once | TRBV28 | TGTGCCAGCAGTTTGGGGGGGAACTATGGCTACACCTTC | CASSLGGNYGYTF
TRBJ1-1 | NA | once | TRBV9 | TGTGCCAGCAGCGTAGCTATGGCAGCGAGCCCTCATTTCTTT | CASSVAMAASPHFF
TRBJ1-5 | NA | NA | TRBV7-8 | TGTGCCAGCGACAACTTCTATAGCAATCAGCCCCAGCATTTT | CASDNFYSNQPQHF
TRBJ2-7 | NA | NA | TRBV30 | TGTGCCTGGAGACAGGCCTACGAGCAGTACTTC | CAWRQAYEQYF
TRBJ2-5 | NA | NA | TRBV28 | TGTGCCAGCAGCCCAACCCTCGGAGTACAAGAGACCCAGTACTTC | CASSPTLGVQETQYF
TRBJ2-7 | TRBD2 | NA | TRBV6-5 | TGTGCGTGCCTAGCGGCATCCTACGAGCAGTACTTC | CACLAASYEQYF
TRBJ1-1 | TRBD1 | NA | TRBV5-1 | TGCGCCAGCTTGGGGACAGGGGGGCTGAACACTGAAGCTTTCTTT | CASLGTGGLNTEAFF
TRBJ2-7 | NA | NA | TRBV20-1 | TGCAGTGCTAGGGCAGGGGCCGAGCAGTACTTC | CSARAGAEQYF
TRBJ2-3 | NA | NA | TRBV18 | TGTGCCAGCTCACCACCGCTTGTGTGGCGGGGCACAGATACGCAGTATTTT | CASSPPLVWRGTDTQYF
TRBJ2-7 | NA | NA | TRBV3-1/TRBV3-2 | TGTGCCAGCAGCTACGGGTTTCGGGAGCAGTACTTC | CASSYGFREQYF
TRBJ1-2 | NA | NA | TRBV7-2 | TGTGCCAGCAGCTCCCAGTCCTGGTATGGCTACACCTTC | CASSSQSWYGYTF
TRBJ1-2 | NA | NA | TRBV5-1 | TGCGCCAGCAGCTTGGCGGAGGCGTACTATGGCTACACCTTC | CASSLAEAYYGYTF
TRBJ1-3 | NA | NA | TRBV28 | TGTGCCAGTCGGGACGGGGGCTCTGGAAACACCATATATTTT | CASRDGGSGNTIYF
TRBJ2-3 | NA | NA | TRBV6-1 | TGTGCCAGTAGTGAAGGTCGGGACTTCACAGATACGCAGTATTTT | CASSEGRDFTDTQYF
TRBJ2-1 | TRBD2 | NA | TRBV25-1 | TGTGCCAGCAGTGTCGTGACTAGCGGGATTTACAATGAGCAGTTCTTC | CASSVVTSGIYNEQFF
TRBJ2-1 | NA | NA | TRBV2 | TGTGCCAGCAGTGGACAGGGGTTAATGGGAGGGGATGAGCAGTTCTTC | CASSGQGLMGGDEQFF
TRBJ1-5 | NA | NA | TRBV28 | TGTGCCAGCAGCTTACAGCGTCAGCCCCAGCATTTT | CASSLQRQPQHF
TRBJ2-1 | NA | NA | TRBV5-1 | TGCGCCAGCAGCCCCGGCAGAGAGGACTATGAGCAGTTCTTC | CASSPGREDYEQFF
TRBJ1-1 | TRBD1 | once | TRBV5-6 | TGTGCCAGCAGCTTTCTTACAGGGGGCACTGAAGCTTTCTTT | CASSFLTGGTEAFF
TRBJ1-2 | TRBD1 | NA | TRBV7-9 | TGTGCCAGCAGCCCAACGGCGGGACAGGCTCCTGACTGCACCTTC | CASSPTAGQAPDCTF
TRBJ1-6 | NA | NA | TRBV6-5 | TGTGCCAGCAGTCCGAGCGGAGGGTTTGACTCACCCCTCCACTTT | CASSPSGGFDSPLHF
TRBJ1-1 | TRBD1 | NA | TRBV7-2 | TGTGCCAGCAGCCGGCGGGACAGGGGGCGCAAGGCTTTCTTT | CASSRRDRGRKAFF
TRBJ1-4 | NA | NA | TRBV27 | TGTGCCAGCTCAAACGGACAGTTGAATGAAAAACTGTTTTTT | CASSNGQLNEKLFF
TRBJ1-4 | NA | NA | TRBV5-1 | TGCGCCAGCAGCTTCCAGGGAGGGGAAAAACTGTTTTTT | CASSFQGGEKLFF
TRBJ2-1 | NA | NA | TRBV28 | TGTGCCAGCATTCCCTCGGGTCTAATACCCTTGGGTATTGAGCAGTTCTTC | CASIPSGLIPLGIEQFF
TRBJ2-1 | TRBD2 | once | TRBV30 | TGTGCCTGGAGTGTACATCGTCGGGAAGCGGGAGGGCCAGGTGAGCAGTTCTTC | CAWSVHRREAGGPGEQFF